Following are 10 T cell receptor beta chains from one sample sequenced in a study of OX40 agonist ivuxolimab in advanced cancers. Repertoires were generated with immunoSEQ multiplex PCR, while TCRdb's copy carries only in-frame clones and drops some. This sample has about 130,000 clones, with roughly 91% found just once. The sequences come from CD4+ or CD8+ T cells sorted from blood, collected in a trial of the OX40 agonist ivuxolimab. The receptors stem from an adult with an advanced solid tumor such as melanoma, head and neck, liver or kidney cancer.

The CDR3 DNA follows: TGCGCCAGCAGCTTACAGGGGGAAACTGAAGCTTTCTTT. This sequence encodes CASSLQGETEAFF. The gene calls are TRBV5-1 and TRBJ1-1, with 8 nucleotides matching TRBD1. J was trimmed by 5 bases and V by 2 bases; bases with no gene match: 2. CDR3 length: 13 amino acids. The germline V gene encodes CDR1 SGHRS and CDR2 YFSETQ.

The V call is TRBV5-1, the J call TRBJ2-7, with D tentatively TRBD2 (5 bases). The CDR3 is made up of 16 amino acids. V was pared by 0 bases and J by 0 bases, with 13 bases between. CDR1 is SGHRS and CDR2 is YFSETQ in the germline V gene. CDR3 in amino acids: CASSLVGSPSSYEQYF. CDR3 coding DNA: TGCGCCAGCAGCTTGGTGGGGAGCCCATCCTCCTACGAGCAGTACTTC.

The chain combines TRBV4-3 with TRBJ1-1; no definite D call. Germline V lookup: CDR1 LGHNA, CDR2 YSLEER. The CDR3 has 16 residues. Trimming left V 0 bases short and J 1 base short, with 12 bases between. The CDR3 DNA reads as TGCGCCAGCAGCCAAGATATAAGCAGATCGAACACTGAAGCTTTCTTT. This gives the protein CASSQDISRSNTEAFF.

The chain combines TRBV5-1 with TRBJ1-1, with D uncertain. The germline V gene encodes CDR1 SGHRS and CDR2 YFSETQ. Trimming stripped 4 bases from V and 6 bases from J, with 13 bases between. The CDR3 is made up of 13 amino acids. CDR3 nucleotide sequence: TGCGCCAGCAGCCAGGACGGGTGGGCTGAAGCTTTCTTT. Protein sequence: CASSQDGWAEAFF. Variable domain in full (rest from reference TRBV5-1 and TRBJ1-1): KAGVTQTPRYLIKTRGQQVTLSCSPISGHRSVSWYQQTPGQGLQFLFEYFSETQRNKGNFPGRFSGRQFSNSRSEMNVSTLELGDSALYLCASSQDGWAEAFFGQGTRLTVV.

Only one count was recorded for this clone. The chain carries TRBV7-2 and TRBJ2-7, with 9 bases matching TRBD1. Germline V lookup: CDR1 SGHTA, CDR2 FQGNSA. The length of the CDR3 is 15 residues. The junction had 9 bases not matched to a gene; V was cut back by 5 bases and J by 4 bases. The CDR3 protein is CASSAQGGTGYEQYF. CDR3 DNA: TGTGCCAGCAGCGCCCAGGGAGGGACAGGGTACGAGCAGTACTTC.

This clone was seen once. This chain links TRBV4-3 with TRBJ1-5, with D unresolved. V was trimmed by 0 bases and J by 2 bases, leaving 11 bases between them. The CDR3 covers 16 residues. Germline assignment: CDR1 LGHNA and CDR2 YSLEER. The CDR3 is CASSQDLGDGNQPQHF. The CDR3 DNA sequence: TGCGCCAGCAGCCAAGATCTTGGGGATGGCAATCAGCCCCAGCATTTT.

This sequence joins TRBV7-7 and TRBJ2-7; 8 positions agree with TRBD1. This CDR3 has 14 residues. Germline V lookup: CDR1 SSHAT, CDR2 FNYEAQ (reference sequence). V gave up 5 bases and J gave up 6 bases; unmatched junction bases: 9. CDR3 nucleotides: TGTGCCAGCAGCACCAGATCAGGGGGCGGCGAGCAGTACTTC. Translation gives CASSTRSGGGEQYF.

The CDR3 region is CATETGWDYGYTF. The CDR3 bases are TGTGCCACCGAGACCGGGTGGGACTATGGCTACACCTTC. The V and J genes are TRBV7-2 and TRBJ1-2; no clear D gene. Germline V CDR1 and CDR2: SGHTA, FQGNSA. With 10 bases removed from V and 3 bases from J, the gap between germline ends came to 15 bases. This CDR3 has 13 residues.

The DNA for the CDR3 is TGTGCCAGCAGTTATTTTTTTCCCGGGGAGCTGTTTTTT. This sequence encodes CASSYFFPGELFF. The chain carries TRBV6-5 and TRBJ2-2; D is undetermined. The CDR3 is 13 residues long. The ends were cut back, 3 bases at V and 6 bases at J, with 8 bases in the middle. CDR1 and CDR2 (germline): MNHEY, SVGAGI.

In DNA form, the CDR3 reads TGTGCCAGCAGCTTAGCAGGGGCTACCGGGGAGCTGTTTTTT. As protein: CASSLAGATGELFF. The chain links TRBV7-2 to TRBJ2-2, with D possibly being TRBD1 (5 bases). The V gene lost 0 bases and the J gene lost 5 bases, with 7 bases spanning the gap. The germline V gene encodes CDR1 SGHTA and CDR2 FQGNSA. This CDR3 region has 14 residues.